The 20 T cell receptor beta chains presented below share a single source sample, sequenced in a study of T cell repertoires in cytomegalovirus infection. Their specific antigens are unknown. Using its own MiXCR run on the reads, TCRdb lists one record per CDR3 protein. This table has around 95,000 distinct CDR3 sequences, roughly 29% appearing once. Specimen: CD8+ T cells from cultured PBMCs, collected from culture after CMV antigen stimulation. These receptors came from a human donor in good health (CMV status not recorded). Some clones in this sample may be carry-over from other donors' samples.

This clonotype turned up a few times. V gene TRBV29-1 combines with J gene TRBJ2-7; D gene ambiguous. Germline assignment: CDR1 SQVTM and CDR2 ANQGSEA. V was shortened by 4 bases and J by 6 bases, with 13 bases between the two germline ends. There are 12 residues in the CDR3. CDR3 nucleotide sequence: TGCAGCGTTGTGGGGATTTTGGGCGAGCAGTACTTC. Translating gives CSVVGILGEQYF.

V and J are TRBV7-9 and TRBJ2-7, with 9 bases that match TRBD1. The CDR3 length is 16 residues. J was trimmed by 3 bases and V by 7 bases; bases with no gene match: 13. Germline CDR1 reads SEHNR; CDR2 reads FQNEAQ (reference sequence). The CDR3 protein is CASTHPGDRVNYEQYF. The CDR3 DNA reads as TGTGCCAGCACTCACCCGGGGGACAGGGTCAACTACGAGCAGTACTTC.

The sample holds a few counts of this clonotype. V is TRBV6-6 and J is TRBJ1-6; D gene ambiguous. Trimming shortened V by 4 bases and J by 7 bases, and 11 bases separated the two germline ends. The CDR3 has 14 amino acids. Germline assignment: CDR1 MNHNY and CDR2 SVGAGI (reference sequence). CDR3 loop: CASSSRTGNSPLHF. The CDR3 DNA sequence: TGTGCCAGCAGTTCTCGGACGGGGAATTCACCCCTCCACTTT.

The sample holds a few counts of this clonotype. The chain uses TRBV19 and TRBJ1-5, with 12 bases lining up with TRBD1. The junction had 14 bases not matched to a gene; V was cut back by 1 base and J by 4 bases. Germline V CDR1 and CDR2: LNHDA, SQIVND (reference sequence). The CDR3 has 20 amino acids. This CDR3 reads CASSIVRGTGGVKVNQPQHF. CDR3 DNA: TGTGCCAGTAGTATAGTCCGTGGGACAGGGGGCGTGAAGGTTAATCAGCCCCAGCATTTT.

This clonotype was seen at least ten times. The chain employs TRBV6-2 or TRBV6-3 and TRBJ2-7; a possible D gene is TRBD1 (7 bases). V lost 7 bases and J lost 2, with 24 bases in between. The germline CDR1 and CDR2 sequences are MNHEY and SVGEGT. CDR3 length equals 17 residues. In nucleotides, the CDR3 is TGTGCCAGCACCTACGCGTTGGAGGGGGCCTCCACCTACGAGCAGTACTTC. Translation: CASTYALEGASTYEQYF.

This clonotype showed up just a few times. V and J are TRBV5-6 and TRBJ2-7; D is undetermined. V lost 0 bases and J 2 bases, leaving 6 bases between the germline ends. CDR3 length: 13 amino acids. Germline V gene lookup returns CDR1 SGHDT and CDR2 YYEEEE. Here the CDR3 reads CASSLDTTYEQYF. DNA of the CDR3: TGTGCCAGCAGCTTGGACACTACCTACGAGCAGTACTTC.

The gene calls are TRBV7-9 and TRBJ2-2; either TRBD1 or TRBD2 may fit D (5 bases each). The germline V gene has CDR1 SEHNR and CDR2 FQNEAQ (reference sequence). Trimming took 5 bases from V and 1 from J, leaving 14 bases between them. This CDR3 has 16 amino acids. The CDR3 DNA is TGTGCCAGCAGCCCCATCGGGACGGTGAACACCGGGGAGCTGTTTTTT. Residues: CASSPIGTVNTGELFF.

The genes are TRBV30 and TRBJ1-5; TRBD1 agrees at 7 bases. The trim removed 2 bases at V and 5 bases at J, leaving 6 bases unmatched. Germline assignment: CDR1 GTSNPN and CDR2 SVGIG (reference sequence). The CDR3 runs to 14 residues. Here the CDR3 DNA reads TGTGCCTGGAGTACAAGACAGGGCTATCAGCCCCAGCATTTT. Amino acids: CAWSTRQGYQPQHF. Looking up the rest from reference TRBV30 and TRBJ1-5 gives the full variable domain: SQTIHQWPATLVQPVGSPLSLECTVEGTSNPNLYWYRQAAGRGLQLLFYSVGIGQISSEVPQNLSASRPQDRQFILSSKKLLLSDSGFYLCAWSTRQGYQPQHFGDGTRLSIL.

The chain has TRBV5-1 and TRBJ1-1, with D tentatively TRBD1 (6 bases). Germline values: CDR1 SGHRS, CDR2 YFSETQ. The CDR3 loop spans 13 amino acids. The V gene lost 5 bases and the J gene lost 3 bases, with 11 bases spanning the gap. CDR3 in amino acids: CASRKGGYTEAFF. The CDR3 region has the DNA TGCGCCAGCAGGAAGGGGGGGTACACTGAAGCTTTCTTT.

This clonotype has at least ten counts. CDR3 in DNA: TGTGCCAGCAGTTATACAGGGTCGGTCACTGAAGCTTTCTTT. Translated: CASSYTGSVTEAFF. The V call is TRBV25-1, the J call TRBJ1-1; TRBD1 might be the D (6 bases). This CDR3 has 14 amino acids. Germline V gene data show CDR1 as MGHDK and CDR2 as SYGVNS. V lost 5 bases to trimming and J lost 4 bases, with 14 bases between them.

The chain combines TRBV12-3 or TRBV12-4 with TRBJ2-7; D is uncertain. The CDR3 runs to 13 residues. The V end lost 3 bases, the J end lost 3 bases, and 9 bases lay between the germline ends. CDR3 amino acids: CASSFGESYEQYF. For the CDR3, the DNA is TGTGCCAGCAGTTTTGGGGAAAGCTACGAGCAGTACTTC.

This clonotype has only a few counts. This rearrangement joins TRBV27 to TRBJ1-1; D unclear. Germline V CDR1 and CDR2: MNHEY, SMNVEV (reference sequence). V was cut by 9 bases and J by 1 base, with 12 bases left in between. The CDR3 consists of 13 residues. CDR3 protein: CASQVLSNTEAFF. DNA for the CDR3: TGTGCCAGTCAGGTACTCTCGAACACTGAAGCTTTCTTT.

The chain recombines TRBV19 with TRBJ1-1, with D hard to call. This CDR3 comprises 14 residues. CDR1 and CDR2 (germline): LNHDA, SQIVND (reference sequence). V gave up 5 bases and J gave up 0 bases, with 10 bases separating them. The CDR3 region has the DNA TGTGCCAGTAGTGTAGGACCGTTGAACACTGAAGCTTTCTTT. Amino acid sequence: CASSVGPLNTEAFF.

This clonotype has only a few counts. The chain couples TRBV9 to TRBJ2-1, with D hard to call. Trimming shortened V by 1 base and J by 2 bases, and 13 bases separated the two germline ends. The CDR3 runs to 16 residues. Germline V gene lookup returns CDR1 SGDLS and CDR2 YYNGEE. CDR3 residues: CASSVFLTVAYNEQFF. In nucleotides, the CDR3 is TGTGCCAGCAGCGTATTTCTCACCGTGGCCTACAATGAGCAGTTCTTC.

The chain combines TRBV25-1 with TRBJ1-1; 7 bases are shared with TRBD1. V lost 6 bases to trimming and J lost 0 bases; unmatched junction nucleotides: 7. CDR3 size: 15 residues. In germline, CDR1 is MGHDK, CDR2 SYGVNS. CDR3 region: CASSRDSYMNTEAFF. CDR3 coding DNA: TGTGCCAGCAGCCGGGACAGCTACATGAACACTGAAGCTTTCTTT.

This chain uses TRBV7-9 with TRBJ2-5; tentative D call: TRBD1 (5 bases). V was pared by 4 bases and J by 1 base, with 10 bases between. From germline, CDR1 is SEHNR and CDR2 FQNEAQ (reference sequence). There are 14 residues in the CDR3. The CDR3 bases are TGTGCCAGCAGCTCGGACACCGTCCAAGAGACCCAGTACTTC. Its translation is CASSSDTVQETQYF.

Ten or more counts support this clonotype. This chain links TRBV6-1 with TRBJ2-5; D is unresolved. V shed 5 bases and J shed 5 bases, with 6 bases lying between them. The CDR3 has 11 residues. The V gene's germline CDR1 is MNHNS and CDR2 SASEGT. The CDR3 nucleotides read TGTGCCAGCAGTTCAAGGGAGACCCAGTACTTC. Protein product: CASSSRETQYF.

This chain uses TRBV7-2 with TRBJ2-1, with 14 bases fitting TRBD2. Per the germline V gene, CDR1 is SGHTA and CDR2 is FQGNSA. CDR3 length: 15 residues. The V segment lost 3 bases and the J segment 8 bases; nucleotides outside the gene matches: 3. The CDR3 DNA reads TGTGCCAGCAGCTTGACTAGCGGGGGGGCGTATGAGCAGTTCTTC. This sequence encodes CASSLTSGGAYEQFF.

This chain links TRBV10-3 with TRBJ2-3; TRBD2 matches 10 bases. Per the germline V gene, CDR1 is ENHRY and CDR2 is SYGVKD. This CDR3 spans 14 amino acids. Trimming at V came to 5 bases and at J to 5 bases, leaving 4 bases not matched to a gene. Written as DNA, the CDR3 is TGTGCCATCAGTCAAGCGGGGGGGGTAGATACGCAGTATTTT. This codes for CAISQAGGVDTQYF.

In this sample, this clonotype turned up a few times. The chain couples TRBV7-9 to TRBJ1-1, with D perhaps TRBD1 (5 bases). The CDR3 totals 12 residues. Germline V gives CDR1 SEHNR, CDR2 FQNEAQ (reference sequence). The V end lost 3 bases, the J end lost 8 bases, and 10 bases lay between the germline ends. DNA of the CDR3: TGTGCCAGCAGCTTCAGGGCGAACGAAGCTTTCTTT. It yields the protein CASSFRANEAFF.